This TCR beta chain was obtained from a study of shared clonotypes between healthy human individuals. CDR3 length equals 17 residues. Germline loops: CDR1 LGHNA, CDR2 YNFKEQ. Trimming at V came to 0 bases and at J to 3 bases, leaving 7 bases not matched to a gene. Study results and limitations: It was expected that sequencing depth would affect clonotype sharing among donors.

Worth noting for this clone: What it binds is unknown.

In the authors' methods: ImmunoSEQ sequences covered only the junction and lacked quality scores; filtering therefore differed. Only in-frame clones appear in the TCRdb table, and some are missing; sequencing was by immunoSEQ multiplex PCR. V, J and clone size were drawn from that table, and D and trimming were deduced from the DNA. The sample records 2,500,000 or so clones, 80% to 95% being singletons. The sequencing input was naive CD4+ T cells from PBMCs. Specified subset: CD45RA+ positively selected. This sequence was found in a man younger than 35 in good health. Some clones in this sample may be carry-over from other donors' samples. The chain employs TRBV4-2 and TRBJ2-3; 9 bases line up with TRBD2. The CDR3 spells CASSQDLSSGRTDTQYF. CDR3 DNA sequence: TGTGCCAGCAGCCAAGATTTGAGTAGCGGGAGAACAGATACGCAGTATTTT.